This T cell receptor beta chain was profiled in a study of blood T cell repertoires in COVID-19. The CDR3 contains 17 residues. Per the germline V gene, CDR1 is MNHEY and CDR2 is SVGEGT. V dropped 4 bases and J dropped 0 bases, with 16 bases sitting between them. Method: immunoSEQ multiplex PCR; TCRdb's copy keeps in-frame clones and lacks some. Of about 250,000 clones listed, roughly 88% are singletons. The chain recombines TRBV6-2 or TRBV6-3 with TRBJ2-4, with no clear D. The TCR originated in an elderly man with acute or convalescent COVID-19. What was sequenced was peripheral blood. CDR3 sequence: CASSSPAVQIAKNIQYF. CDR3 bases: TGTGCCAGCAGTTCACCTGCCGTGCAGATAGCCAAAAACATTCAGTACTTC.